This entry lists 6 T cell receptor beta chains sequenced from one sample in a study of T cells in Graves' hyperthyroidism and ophthalmopathy. TCR beta CDR3 regions were amplified from RNA. The HTBI set primed first-round TCR CDR3 RT-PCR. Using its own MiXCR run on the multiplex PCR reads, TCRdb lists one record per CDR3 protein. The sample lists hundreds of thousands of distinct CDR3 sequences; approximately 13% were seen once. Sequencing was performed on blood. Every receptor here comes from a woman aged 30 to 39 with Graves' hyperthyroidism that later progressed to Graves' ophthalmopathy.

This clonotype was seen repeatedly, ten times or more. This chain joins TRBV9 and TRBJ2-5; 7 bases line up with TRBD1. This CDR3 contains 16 residues. The junction had 12 bases not matched to a gene; V was cut back by 3 bases and J by 4 bases. Germline-derived CDR1 and CDR2 are SGDLS and YYNGEE. CDR3 in amino acids: CASSEHHGQARETQYF. The CDR3 DNA sequence: TGTGCCAGCAGCGAGCACCATGGACAGGCAAGAGAGACCCAGTACTTC.

This clonotype was seen just once. The CDR3 spells CASGLTSGRGETQYF. The CDR3 nucleotides are TGTGCTAGTGGCTTGACTAGCGGGAGAGGAGAGACCCAGTACTTC. The genes are TRBV12-5 and TRBJ2-5; 12 bases align to TRBD2. This CDR3 region has 15 residues. CDR1 and CDR2 (germline): LGHNT, FRNRAP. After removal of 6 bases from V and 4 bases from J, the junction contained 6 bases not matched to a gene.

The sample holds many counts of this clonotype. The rearrangement links TRBV18 to TRBJ2-5; no firm D call. V was pared by 0 bases and J by 5 bases, with 4 bases between. The CDR3 extends over 12 amino acids. Germline-derived CDR1 and CDR2 are KGHSH and LQKENI. CDR3 in DNA: TGTGCCAGCTCACCACCCGGCGAGACCCAGTACTTC. Translating gives CASSPPGETQYF.

There are many counts of this clonotype. This chain links TRBV28 with TRBJ2-7; 10 bases line up with TRBD1. Losses at the gene ends were 7 bases for V and 3 bases for J; bases not matched to a gene: 12. Per the germline V gene, CDR1 is MDHEN and CDR2 is SYDVKM. CDR3 length equals 16 residues. The chain's CDR3 is CASTAPAGQGRYEQYF. The CDR3 DNA reads TGTGCCAGCACCGCGCCCGCGGGACAGGGGCGCTACGAGCAGTACTTC.

This clonotype was seen at least ten times. This chain links TRBV12-3 or TRBV12-4 with TRBJ2-3; D gene unclear. The CDR3 length is 12 residues. V was shortened by 6 bases and J by 6 bases, with 10 bases between the two germline ends. This CDR3 is CASRPASDTQYF. The DNA of the CDR3 is TGTGCCAGCAGGCCCGCGTCTGATACGCAGTATTTT.

The chain carries TRBV24-1 and TRBJ1-5; D remains ambiguous. V was cut by 6 bases and J by 3 bases, with 11 bases left in between. CDR1 and CDR2 (germline): KGHDR, SFDVKD. The CDR3 is made up of 14 amino acids. The CDR3 reads CATSNEGFNQPQHF. The CDR3, as DNA: TGTGCCACCAGTAACGAAGGGTTCAATCAGCCCCAGCATTTT.